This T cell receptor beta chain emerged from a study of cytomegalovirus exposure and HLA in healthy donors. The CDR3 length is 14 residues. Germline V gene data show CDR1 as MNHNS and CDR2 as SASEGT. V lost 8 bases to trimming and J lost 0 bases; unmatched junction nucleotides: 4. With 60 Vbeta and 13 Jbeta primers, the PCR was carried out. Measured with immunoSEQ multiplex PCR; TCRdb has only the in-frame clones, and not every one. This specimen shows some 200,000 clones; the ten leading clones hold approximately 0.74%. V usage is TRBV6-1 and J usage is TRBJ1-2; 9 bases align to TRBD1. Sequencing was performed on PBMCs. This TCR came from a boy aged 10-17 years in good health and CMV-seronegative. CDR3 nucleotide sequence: TGTGCCAGCGGGGACAGGGACTCTAACTATGGCTACACCTTC. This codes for CASGDRDSNYGYTF.